Below, 22 T cell receptor beta chains from the same sample are listed, as sequenced in a study of PD-L1 blockade in urothelial cancer (dated by TCRdb to 2016 to 2017). The time point label, as the study defines it: pretreatment peripheral blood. Receptor libraries were prepared by the immunoSEQ multiplex PCR assay. TCRdb took this table from immuneACCESS and kept in-frame rearrangements with V and J called. Such tables lack part of the clones; where checked against another copy, unresolved V genes explain under half of the gap, and the rest is unexplained. The sample table records 45,000 to 50,000 clones; approximately 78% of these occur just once. Around 1.5% of the sample is held by the ten biggest clonotypes. Source: PBMCs, taken around atezolizumab (anti-PD-L1) treatment. These receptors came from a man in his fifties with urothelial cancer.

The genes are TRBV18 and TRBJ1-2, with D hard to call. This CDR3 has 15 amino acids. V lost 2 bases and J 4 bases, leaving 14 bases between the germline ends. Germline V lookup: CDR1 KGHSH, CDR2 LQKENI. The CDR3 DNA reads TGTGCCAGCTCACCAAAGAATCAAGCCCGCTATGGCTACACCTTC. This sequence encodes CASSPKNQARYGYTF.

The rearrangement uses TRBV28 and TRBJ1-5; D remains ambiguous. The CDR3 is 12 amino acids. Trimming removed 6 bases at V and 5 bases at J, with 8 bases between. CDR1 and CDR2 (germline): MDHEN, SYDVKM. This chain's CDR3 is CASSDGDQPQHF. In nucleotides, the CDR3 is TGTGCCAGCAGCGACGGAGATCAGCCCCAGCATTTT. Looking up the rest from reference TRBV28 and TRBJ1-5 gives the full variable domain: DVKVTQSSRYLVKRTGEKVFLECVQDMDHENMFWYRQDPGLGLRLIYFSYDVKMKEKGDIPEGYSVSREKKERFSLILESASTNQTSMYLCASSDGDQPQHFGDGTRLSIL.

The chain links TRBV30 to TRBJ2-1, with 7 nucleotides matching TRBD2. Germline V CDR1 and CDR2: GTSNPN, SVGIG (reference sequence). J was trimmed by 7 bases and V by 5 bases; bases with no gene match: 14. This CDR3 region has 15 residues. The CDR3 spells CAWYSSGGRRNEQFF. The CDR3 DNA is TGTGCCTGGTACTCTAGCGGCGGGCGGAGGAATGAGCAGTTCTTC.

The chain employs TRBV5-1 and TRBJ2-1; TRBD2 might be the D (5 bases). The CDR3 loop spans 15 amino acids. The V gene lost 1 base and the J gene lost 0 bases, with 8 bases spanning the gap. Germline V gene data show CDR1 as SGHRS and CDR2 as YFSETQ. This CDR3 reads CASSLNGNSYNEQFF. CDR3 DNA: TGCGCCAGCAGCTTGAACGGGAACTCCTACAATGAGCAGTTCTTC.

The V gene is TRBV7-2, the J gene TRBJ1-6; tentative D call: TRBD1 (5 bases). The germline V and J ends were trimmed by 1 base and 7 bases, with 11 bases remaining between them. In germline, CDR1 is SGHTA, CDR2 FQGNSA. The CDR3 extends over 15 amino acids. The CDR3 reads CASSLGQSNNSPLHF. The DNA for the CDR3 is TGTGCCAGCAGCTTAGGACAGTCGAACAATTCACCCCTCCACTTT.

V gene TRBV11-3 combines with J gene TRBJ2-2; 10 bases are a match to TRBD1. The CDR3 is 16 amino acids. With 2 bases clipped from V and 6 bases from J, the junction kept 6 bases outside the gene matches. Germline assignment: CDR1 SGHNT and CDR2 YENEEA. The CDR3, as DNA: TGTGCCAGCAGCTTAAGAGGGACAGGGGTTGCCGGGGAGCTGTTTTTT. It encodes CASSLRGTGVAGELFF.

The CDR3 DNA sequence: TGTGCCAGCCGATCTAGCGGGCAAAACGAAAACATTCAGTACTTC. This translates into CASRSSGQNENIQYF. The chain combines TRBV18 with TRBJ2-4; TRBD2 aligns across 8 bases. CDR1 KGHSH and CDR2 LQKENI come from the germline V gene. V was clipped by 8 bases and J by 5 bases; unmatched bases: 11. The CDR3 sequence is 15 residues long.

The chain uses TRBV19 and TRBJ2-1; 10 bases agree with TRBD1. This CDR3 spans 16 amino acids. Germline CDR1 and CDR2: LNHDA and SQIVND (reference sequence). V trimming: 1 base; J trimming: 7 bases; junction bases outside the gene matches: 7. This CDR3 reads CASSIAPWTGGNEQFF. CDR3 bases: TGTGCCAGTAGTATAGCCCCCTGGACAGGGGGGAATGAGCAGTTCTTC.

The V and J genes are TRBV7-9 and TRBJ1-2; maybe TRBD1 (5 bases). Germline CDR1 and CDR2: SEHNR and FQNEAQ (reference sequence). The CDR3 contains 13 residues. The ends were cut back, 1 base at V and 7 bases at J, with 10 bases in the middle. CDR3 loop: CASSLVGRAGYTF. The CDR3 nucleotides read TGTGCCAGCAGCTTAGTAGGCAGGGCTGGCTACACCTTC. Full variable domain (remainder filled in from reference TRBV7-9 and TRBJ1-2): DTGVSQNPRHKITKRGQNVTFRCDPISEHNRLYWYRQTLGQGPEFLTYFQNEAQLEKSRLLSDRFSAERPKGSFSTLEIQRTEQGDSAMYLCASSLVGRAGYTFGSGTRLTVV.

CDR3 nucleotide sequence: TGTGCCAGCAGTTATCAGGGGTCTGCGAACACCGGGGAGCTGTTTTTT. Translation: CASSYQGSANTGELFF. The chain links TRBV6-5 to TRBJ2-2; tentative D call: TRBD1 (6 bases). CDR1 is MNHEY and CDR2 is SVGAGI in the germline V gene. The CDR3 spans 16 residues. Trimming removed 3 bases from V and 0 bases from J, with 11 bases in between.

This clone showed up just a few times. The chain couples TRBV6-1 to TRBJ1-2; D is unclear. The CDR3 is made up of 14 amino acids. CDR1 and CDR2 (germline): MNHNS, SASEGT. Deletions cut 4 bases from V and 5 bases from J, with 14 bases between. CDR3 amino acids: CASSAWSRPYGYTF. For the CDR3, the DNA is TGTGCCAGCAGTGCTTGGAGCAGACCATATGGCTACACCTTC.

The count of this clone is one. The V and J genes are TRBV5-1 and TRBJ1-2, with 7 bases matching TRBD1. CDR1 and CDR2 (germline): SGHRS, YFSETQ. The CDR3 length is 14 residues. The V segment lost 0 bases and the J segment 5 bases; nucleotides outside the gene matches: 4. The CDR3 here is CASSLAGGQYGYTF. The DNA of the CDR3 is TGCGCCAGCAGCTTGGCAGGGGGTCAATATGGCTACACCTTC.

The chain is built from TRBV5-4 and TRBJ2-5; possible D gene TRBD1, 7 bases. Per germline, CDR1 SGHNT and CDR2 YYREEE (reference sequence). The V end was cut by 2 bases, the J end by 2 bases, with 13 bases between. This CDR3 has 15 amino acids. In DNA form, the CDR3 reads TGTGCCAGCAGCTTCAGGGGGGAAGGTCAAGAGACCCAGTACTTC. Protein sequence: CASSFRGEGQETQYF.

This chain uses TRBV29-1 with TRBJ1-2; maybe TRBD1 (5 bases). The germline gives CDR1 SQVTM, CDR2 ANQGSEA. Trimming removed 2 bases from V and 2 bases from J, with 9 bases in between. The CDR3 contains 13 residues. The CDR3, as DNA: TGCAGCGTTGAAAGGGGTCCCAACTATGGCTACACCTTC. Amino acids: CSVERGPNYGYTF.

The chain uses TRBV15 and TRBJ1-1, with TRBD1 as a possible D gene (5 bases). Between the trimmed V and J ends, which lost 4 bases and 5 bases, there was a span of 8 bases. Germline V gene data show CDR1 as LNHNV and CDR2 as YYDKDF (reference sequence). The CDR3 length is 12 residues. Here the CDR3 reads CATSTPGTEAFF. In nucleotides, the CDR3 is TGTGCCACCAGCACCCCAGGGACTGAAGCTTTCTTT.

The rearrangement uses TRBV6-6 and TRBJ1-2; D remains unclear. Germline CDR1 and CDR2: MNHNY and SVGAGI (reference sequence). The CDR3 length is 12 residues. V was cut by 7 bases and J by 2 bases, with 8 bases left in between. The CDR3 spells CASMVENYGYTF. The CDR3 nucleotides are TGTGCCAGCATGGTCGAGAACTATGGCTACACCTTC.

V gene TRBV29-1 combines with J gene TRBJ1-2, with no clear D. Germline-derived CDR1 and CDR2 are SQVTM and ANQGSEA. Trimming shortened V by 2 bases and J by 8 bases, and 15 bases separated the two germline ends. The CDR3 loop spans 13 amino acids. The CDR3 DNA is TGCAGCGTTGAAAGGGCTATAGGACTCGGCTACACCTTC. The encoded protein is CSVERAIGLGYTF.

The chain has TRBV11-2 and TRBJ1-2, with 10 bases lining up with TRBD1. Per germline, CDR1 SGHAT and CDR2 FQNNGV. V was pared by 8 bases and J by 3 bases, with 12 bases of the junction left unmatched. This CDR3 has 16 residues. Here the CDR3 reads CASARLTGGADYGYTF. The CDR3 DNA is TGTGCCAGCGCCAGATTGACAGGGGGCGCGGACTATGGCTACACCTTC.

V usage is TRBV13 and J usage is TRBJ1-2; no firm D call. This CDR3 region has 14 residues. V was cut by 6 bases and J by 7 bases, with 18 bases left in between. Germline CDR1 PRHDT, CDR2 FYEKMQ (reference sequence). The CDR3 nucleotides read TGTGCCAGCAGTTTTCCCCCTGTCCCCTTTGGCTACACCTTC. It yields the protein CASSFPPVPFGYTF.

The rearrangement links TRBV5-1 to TRBJ2-7, with 7 nucleotides matching TRBD1. CDR1 SGHRS and CDR2 YFSETQ come from the germline V gene. This CDR3 is built from 14 residues. Trimming took 0 bases from V and 6 from J; bases not matched to a gene: 6. CDR3 in DNA: TGCGCCAGCAGCTTGGAACAGGGGTATGTCGAGCAGTACTTC. As protein: CASSLEQGYVEQYF.

As for this clone: Distinct nucleotide sequences in the sample also encode this CDR3. The J gene is TRBJ1-5, the V gene TRBV29-1; 9 positions match TRBD1. Trimming removed 4 bases from V and 2 bases from J; junction bases left unmatched: 0. There are 13 residues in the CDR3. CDR1 and CDR2 from the germline V gene are SQVTM and ANQGSEA. CDR3 region: CSVGQGGNQPQHF. In DNA, the CDR3 is TGCAGCGTTGGACAGGGGGGCAATCAGCCCCAGCATTTT.

With respect to this clone: The sample contains more than one DNA sequence encoding this CDR3. This sequence joins TRBV29-1 and TRBJ1-1, with 7 bases matching TRBD1. V shed 6 bases and J 0 bases; nucleotides not matched to a gene: 4. The CDR3 has 13 amino acids. In germline, CDR1 is SQVTM, CDR2 ANQGSEA. This CDR3 reads CSVQGQLNTEAFF. The CDR3 DNA sequence: TGCAGCGTACAGGGACAGTTGAACACTGAAGCTTTCTTT.